Each of the 31 T cell receptor beta chains below was sequenced from the same sample in a study of cytomegalovirus exposure and HLA in healthy donors (dated 2017 in TCRdb). Library construction relied on the immunoSEQ multiplex PCR assay. For the multiplex PCR, a mixture combining 60 forward primers for TCR Vbeta segments and 13 reverse primers for TCR Jbeta segments was used. In TCRdb, the immuneACCESS table is reduced to in-frame sequences with V and J assigned. These tables do not hold every clone; where another copy was compared, an unresolved V gene accounts for under half, and the others remain unexplained. A total of around 140,000 clones appear in this sample, around two thirds of them only once. Jointly, the top ten make up 2.1% of the sample. The sequencing sample was made of PBMCs. The receptors originated from a woman aged 55-70 years in good health and CMV-seropositive.

The chain is built from TRBV28 and TRBJ2-6; 7 positions agree with TRBD2. CDR1 is MDHEN, CDR2 SYDVKM, per germline. There are 18 residues in the CDR3. The trim removed 4 bases at V and 3 bases at J, leaving 12 bases unmatched. CDR3 in amino acids: CASSSASGRYDGANVLTF. CDR3 nucleotide sequence: TGTGCCAGCAGTTCTGCTAGCGGCCGTTATGATGGGGCCAACGTCCTGACTTTC.

This clone was seen a few times. The rearrangement links TRBV28 to TRBJ1-5, with 11 bases matching TRBD1. V lost 5 bases and J lost 4; bases outside the gene matches: 7. This CDR3 is 16 amino acids long. Germline CDR1 reads MDHEN; CDR2 reads SYDVKM. Here the CDR3 DNA reads TGTGCCAGCAGTCGTACCGGGACAGGGGGGAATCAGCCCCAGCATTTT. It yields the protein CASSRTGTGGNQPQHF.

This chain links TRBV7-9 with TRBJ2-7, with 7 nucleotides matching TRBD1. Per germline, CDR1 SEHNR and CDR2 FQNEAQ (reference sequence). Trimming took 6 bases from V and 2 from J; bases not matched to a gene: 1. The CDR3 runs to 12 residues. The CDR3 here is CASSTGAYEQYF. The CDR3 DNA sequence: TGTGCCAGCAGTACAGGGGCCTACGAGCAGTACTTC. The whole variable domain, filled in from reference TRBV7-9 and TRBJ2-7, reads DTGVSQNPRHKITKRGQNVTFRCDPISEHNRLYWYRQTLGQGPEFLTYFQNEAQLEKSRLLSDRFSAERPKGSFSTLEIQRTEQGDSAMYLCASSTGAYEQYFGPGTRLTVT.

This sequence joins TRBV7-9 and TRBJ1-1; perhaps TRBD1 as D (6 bases). CDR3 length equals 14 residues. Germline lookup yields CDR1 SEHNR and CDR2 FQNEAQ (reference sequence). Deletions cut 5 bases from V and 4 bases from J, with 14 bases between. The CDR3 reads CASSVNRVSTEAFF. The CDR3 coding sequence is TGTGCCAGCAGCGTTAACAGGGTCTCCACTGAAGCTTTCTTT.

The CDR3 DNA follows: TGTGCCAGCAGTTCCCAAGCGGAGGGGCCCTACAATGAGCAGTTCTTC. Its translation is CASSSQAEGPYNEQFF. J is TRBJ2-1 and V is TRBV6-5, with D perhaps TRBD2 (6 bases). The CDR3 has 16 amino acids. CDR1 MNHEY and CDR2 SVGAGI come from the germline V gene. The V end was cut by 4 bases, the J end by 2 bases, with 15 bases between.

This clone was seen more than once but under ten times. The chain combines TRBV23-1 with TRBJ2-5, with 14 bases lining up with TRBD2. TRBV23-1 is reported as an ORF; its role is uncertain. The trim removed 3 bases at V and 0 bases at J, leaving 6 bases unmatched. The CDR3 runs 18 residues. Here the CDR3 DNA reads TGCGCCAGCAGTCACCCCGGGACTAGCGGGAGACACCAAGAGACCCAGTACTTC. It specifies CASSHPGTSGRHQETQYF.

This clone was observed once. The junction does not match germline at one end; this may be a read error. J is TRBJ1-1 and V is TRBV9, with unresolved D. CDR3 size: 15 residues. CDR1 is SGDLS, CDR2 YYNGEE, per germline. CDR3 amino acids: CASSASETGNSEAFF. Written as DNA, the CDR3 is TGTGCCAGCAGCGCTTCTGAAACCGGGAACTCTGAAGCTTTCTTT. Drawing the rest from reference TRBV9 and TRBJ1-1, the complete variable domain is DSGVTQTPKHLITATGQRVTLRCSPRSGDLSVYWYQQSLDQGLQFLIQYYNGEERAKGNILERFSAQQFPDLHSELNLSSLELGDSALYFCASSASETGNSEAFFGQGTRLTVV.

The V gene is TRBV28, the J gene TRBJ2-1, with D unclear. V gave up 11 bases and J gave up 0 bases, with 5 bases separating them. Germline loops: CDR1 MDHEN, CDR2 SYDVKM. The CDR3 extends over 11 amino acids. The DNA for the CDR3 is TGTGCCTCGAGCTCCTACAATGAGCAGTTCTTC. Its protein is CASSSYNEQFF.

The chain joins TRBV28 to TRBJ1-1; a weak D match, TRBD1 (5 bases). V was pared by 2 bases and J by 5 bases, with 12 bases between. Germline V gives CDR1 MDHEN, CDR2 SYDVKM. The CDR3 consists of 14 residues. This CDR3 is CASSLTGVGTEAFF. The CDR3 coding sequence is TGTGCCAGCAGTTTAACGGGGGTGGGAACTGAAGCTTTCTTT.

The chain combines TRBV9 with TRBJ2-2; possible D gene TRBD1, 6 bases. This CDR3 has 15 amino acids. Germline-derived CDR1 and CDR2 are SGDLS and YYNGEE. V lost 1 base and J lost 4, with 11 bases in between. Here the CDR3 DNA reads TGTGCCAGCAGCGTACGTTCAGGGGCCACCGGGGAGCTGTTTTTT. Amino acids: CASSVRSGATGELFF.

The V gene is TRBV10-2, the J gene TRBJ2-7, with D unclear. The germline V and J ends were trimmed by 3 bases and 6 bases, with 9 bases remaining between them. This CDR3 is built from 12 residues. The germline gives CDR1 WSHSY, CDR2 SAAADI. DNA of the CDR3: TGCGCCAGCAGTGATCCCCAGGTCGAGCAGTACTTC. Translating gives CASSDPQVEQYF.

This clone has more than one count but fewer than ten. CDR3 in amino acids: CASSRGGDTEAFF. CDR3 sequence (DNA): TGTGCCAGCAGCCGGGGGGGGGACACTGAAGCTTTCTTT. The chain recombines TRBV28 with TRBJ1-1, with D tentatively TRBD1 (5 bases). V lost 6 bases to trimming and J lost 3 bases, with 11 bases between them. The CDR3 spans 13 residues. The germline gives CDR1 MDHEN, CDR2 SYDVKM.

The chain joins TRBV9 to TRBJ1-2, with a weak D call TRBD1 (5 bases). This CDR3 spans 13 amino acids. Trimming took 4 bases from V and 8 from J, leaving 15 bases between them. Germline CDR1 is SGDLS and CDR2 is YYNGEE. The CDR3: CASSWDGTRGYTF. The CDR3, as DNA: TGTGCCAGCAGCTGGGACGGGACTAGAGGCTACACCTTC. Supplemented by reference TRBV9 and TRBJ1-2, the full variable domain reads DSGVTQTPKHLITATGQRVTLRCSPRSGDLSVYWYQQSLDQGLQFLIQYYNGEERAKGNILERFSAQQFPDLHSELNLSSLELGDSALYFCASSWDGTRGYTFGSGTRLTVV.

CDR3 nucleotides: TGCGCCAGCAGCTTTCCAGGGGGGACTGAAGCTTTCTTT. It specifies CASSFPGGTEAFF. This chain uses TRBV5-1 with TRBJ1-1; TRBD1 matches at 7 bases. The J segment lost 5 bases and the V segment lost 2 bases, leaving 3 bases of the junction unmatched. Germline loops: CDR1 SGHRS, CDR2 YFSETQ. The CDR3 spans 13 residues.

This sequence joins TRBV5-1 and TRBJ1-1, with 7 bases that match TRBD1. The CDR3 totals 15 residues. Germline assignment: CDR1 SGHRS and CDR2 YFSETQ. V was clipped by 6 bases and J by 6 bases; unmatched bases: 14. Here the CDR3 DNA reads TGCGCCAGCACCCCCGGTGTTCGACAGGGCCCTGAAGCTTTCTTT. Translating it yields CASTPGVRQGPEAFF.

This chain links TRBV6-5 with TRBJ1-1, with D possibly matching TRBD1 (6 bases). Trimming took off 5 bases at V and 1 base at J, with 11 bases between the two ends. Germline V CDR1 and CDR2: MNHEY, SVGAGI. The CDR3 is made up of 14 amino acids. CDR3 DNA sequence: TGTGCCAGCAGTGACCGGACAGCGAACACTGAAGCTTTCTTT. As protein: CASSDRTANTEAFF.

Turning to this clone: Within the sample, other DNA sequences also encode this same CDR3. V is TRBV6-5 and J is TRBJ2-5, with unresolved D. The germline V and J ends were trimmed by 0 bases and 2 bases, with 7 bases remaining between them. Germline V gives CDR1 MNHEY, CDR2 SVGAGI. This CDR3 region has 14 residues. The CDR3: CASSYSYRQETQYF. In DNA form, the CDR3 reads TGTGCCAGCAGTTACTCGTACAGACAAGAGACCCAGTACTTC.

This chain links TRBV10-3 with TRBJ2-7; 7 bases fit TRBD1. Germline-derived CDR1 and CDR2 are ENHRY and SYGVKD. J gave up 5 bases and V 2 bases, and 9 bases lay outside the gene matches. The CDR3 has 15 amino acids. CDR3 DNA sequence: TGTGCCATCAGTGAGAGGAATAGGGGGCCGGACGAGCAGTACTTC. Protein: CAISERNRGPDEQYF.

There are a few counts of this clone. The genes are TRBV2 and TRBJ2-1; 13 bases map to TRBD2. V lost 7 bases, J lost 0 bases, and 15 bases stayed unmatched. Looked up from germline, CDR1 is SNHLY and CDR2 is FYNNEI. CDR3 length: 20 amino acids. For the CDR3, the DNA is TGTGCCAGCATTCGACTAGGACTAGCGGGAGCCGGGAGCTCCTACAATGAGCAGTTCTTC. Its translation: CASIRLGLAGAGSSYNEQFF.

The sample holds a few counts of this clone. This chain links TRBV7-9 with TRBJ1-1; 8 bases agree with TRBD1. In germline, CDR1 is SEHNR, CDR2 FQNEAQ (reference sequence). The trim removed 5 bases at V and 4 bases at J, leaving 9 bases unmatched. The CDR3 loop spans 15 amino acids. CDR3 sequence: CASSPHQGAGTEAFF. The CDR3 DNA sequence: TGTGCCAGCAGCCCTCACCAGGGGGCCGGCACTGAAGCTTTCTTT.

The chain has TRBV5-1 and TRBJ2-1; weak D call: TRBD1 (6 bases). There are 13 residues in the CDR3. Per the germline V gene, CDR1 is SGHRS and CDR2 is YFSETQ. Trimming cost V 4 bases and J 7 bases, with 12 bases left between them. The DNA for the CDR3 is TGCGCCAGCAGCGGGGACATTGGGAATGAGCAGTTCTTC. Translation: CASSGDIGNEQFF.

The V gene is TRBV9, the J gene TRBJ2-3; 14 bases map to TRBD2. Germline loops: CDR1 SGDLS, CDR2 YYNGEE. The CDR3 contains 17 residues. Unmatched junction bases numbered 6, after V lost 0 bases and J lost 6 bases. DNA of the CDR3: TGTGCCAGCAGCGTAGGGGGACTAGCGGGAGTTAGTGATACGCAGTATTTT. It codes for CASSVGGLAGVSDTQYF.

This clone was observed a handful of times. CDR3 amino acids: CASSMGLAGNYEQYF. CDR3 DNA: TGTGCCAGCAGTATGGGACTAGCGGGGAACTACGAGCAGTACTTC. J is TRBJ2-7 and V is TRBV6-6, with 13 bases matching TRBD2. V lost 5 bases and J lost 3; bases outside the gene matches: 4. This CDR3 is 15 amino acids long. The germline gives CDR1 MNHNY, CDR2 SVGAGI (reference sequence).

The gene calls are TRBV6-5 and TRBJ2-6; D remains ambiguous. CDR1 is MNHEY and CDR2 is SVGAGI in the germline V gene. The length of the CDR3 is 13 residues. Trimming took 7 bases from V and 0 from J, leaving 4 bases between them. CDR3 sequence: CASTISGANVLTF. DNA of the CDR3: TGTGCCAGCACAATCTCTGGGGCCAACGTCCTGACTTTC.

V and J are TRBV6-1 and TRBJ2-7; 8 nucleotides agree with TRBD2. The trim removed 7 bases at V and 2 bases at J, leaving 4 bases unmatched. The CDR3 runs 13 residues. CDR1 and CDR2 (germline): MNHNS, SASEGT. The CDR3 protein is CASTKRETYEQYF. The CDR3 bases are TGTGCCAGCACCAAGCGGGAGACCTACGAGCAGTACTTC.

The chain is built from TRBV30 and TRBJ2-3; D is ambiguous. V shed 0 bases and J shed 6 bases, with 10 bases lying between them. The CDR3 spans 13 residues. Germline-derived CDR1 and CDR2 are GTSNPN and SVGIG (reference sequence). DNA for the CDR3: TGTGCCTGGAGTGTTCTTGGCAGGGATACGCAGTATTTT. Protein: CAWSVLGRDTQYF.

The J gene is TRBJ1-4, the V gene TRBV5-8; D might be TRBD1 (6 bases). Trimming took 2 bases from V and 0 from J, leaving 11 bases between them. This CDR3 contains 16 residues. Per germline, CDR1 SGHTS and CDR2 YDEGEE. The CDR3 nucleotides read TGTGCCAGCAGCTTTTGGACAGTCGCAACTAATGAAAAACTGTTTTTT. The encoded protein is CASSFWTVATNEKLFF.

This clone has just a few counts. This chain uses TRBV19 with TRBJ2-4; D might be TRBD2 (5 bases). CDR1 and CDR2 from the germline V gene are LNHDA and SQIVND (reference sequence). Trimming removed 3 bases from V and 3 bases from J, with 24 bases in between. This CDR3 region has 19 residues. The chain's CDR3 is CASSIGRQHLGLGKNIQYF. In nucleotides, the CDR3 is TGTGCCAGTAGTATTGGCAGACAACATCTTGGACTCGGCAAAAACATTCAGTACTTC.

The chain links TRBV10-3 to TRBJ1-5, with D uncertain. V lost 0 bases and J lost 6, with 12 bases in between. Germline assignment: CDR1 ENHRY and CDR2 SYGVKD. The CDR3 contains 15 residues. DNA for the CDR3: TGTGCCATCAGTGAGTCCCGGGTCTTGGGTCAGCCCCAGCATTTT. Translated: CAISESRVLGQPQHF.

This chain connects TRBV7-8 to TRBJ2-7; no reliable D call. The CDR3 length is 13 residues. V lost 1 base, J lost 4 bases, and 8 bases lay in between. CDR1 is SGHVS and CDR2 is FQNEAQ in the germline V gene. In nucleotides, the CDR3 is TGTGCCAGCAGCTTAGAGGTGAGGTACGAGCAGTACTTC. Its protein product is CASSLEVRYEQYF.

The count of this clone is one. V usage is TRBV19 and J usage is TRBJ1-1; D is unresolved. CDR1 and CDR2 from the germline V gene are LNHDA and SQIVND (reference sequence). The CDR3 totals 13 residues. Trimming pared 4 bases from V and 5 bases from J, leaving 11 bases between. The CDR3 DNA is TGTGCCAGTAGTACAACGGGGAGAACTGAAGCTTTCTTT. This gives the protein CASSTTGRTEAFF.